The sequence of this TCR beta chain was determined in a study of blood T cell repertoires in COVID-19. The CDR3 length is 14 residues. The V end lost 1 base, the J end lost 6 bases, and 11 bases lay between the germline ends. CDR1 and CDR2 from the germline V gene are SGDLS and YYNGEE. The data were produced by immunoSEQ multiplex PCR, yet TCRdb's version contains in-frame clones alone and is incomplete. The sample lists around 15,000 clones, around 77% occurring once. The sample was peripheral blood. The TCR was taken from a human donor in a cohort sampled during active COVID-19. This sequence joins TRBV9 and TRBJ2-1, with TRBD1 as a possible D gene (5 bases). The CDR3 here is CASSVQGVGNEQFF. The CDR3 DNA sequence: TGTGCCAGCAGCGTACAAGGGGTCGGCAATGAGCAGTTCTTC.